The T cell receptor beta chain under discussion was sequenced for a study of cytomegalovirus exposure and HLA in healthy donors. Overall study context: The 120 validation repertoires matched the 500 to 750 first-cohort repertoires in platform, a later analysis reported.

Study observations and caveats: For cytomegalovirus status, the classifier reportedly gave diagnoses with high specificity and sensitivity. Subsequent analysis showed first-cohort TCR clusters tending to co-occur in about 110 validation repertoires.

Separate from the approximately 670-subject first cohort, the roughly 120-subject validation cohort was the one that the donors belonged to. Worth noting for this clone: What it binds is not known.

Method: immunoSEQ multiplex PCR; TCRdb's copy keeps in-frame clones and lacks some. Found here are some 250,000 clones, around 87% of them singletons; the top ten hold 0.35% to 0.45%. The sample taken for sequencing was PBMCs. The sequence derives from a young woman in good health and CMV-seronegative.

The CDR3 DNA reads as TGCGCCAGCAGCTCGGGACAGGGGGATGGTGGCTACACCTTC. The encoded protein is CASSSGQGDGGYTF. The V gene is TRBV5-1, the J gene TRBJ1-2; 11 bases map to TRBD1. The CDR3 is made up of 14 amino acids. With 3 bases clipped from V and 7 bases from J, the junction kept 5 bases outside the gene matches. The germline CDR1 and CDR2 sequences are SGHRS and YFSETQ.